Included here is one TCR beta chain sequence, with context. The data were taken from a study of blood T cell repertoires in COVID-19. Generated by immunoSEQ multiplex PCR, the TCRdb table keeps only in-frame clones and is missing some. Of roughly 290,000 clones listed, about 83% were seen once; the top ten hold approximately 5.7%. Participant-given clinical history determined each cohort assignment. CDR3 length: 13 amino acids. The V segment lost 10 bases and the J segment 3 bases; nucleotides outside the gene matches: 6. Germline-derived CDR1 and CDR2 are MRHNA and SNTAGT. The sequencing input was PBMCs or T cells enriched from blood (not recorded which). The clonotype comes from a woman aged 40-49 years who had recovered from COVID-19. The chain employs TRBV6-4 and TRBJ1-3; 7 bases agree with TRBD1. DNA for the CDR3: TGTGCCACCGGGACAGAAGGTGGAAACACCATATATTTT. This translates into CATGTEGGNTIYF.